A single sample is the source of the 9 T cell receptor beta chains below, sequenced in a study of T-cell memory formation after mild COVID-19. Via MiXCR, TCRdb re-called the 5' RACE reads, giving one row per CDR3 protein. Of about 320,000 distinct CDR3 sequences in the sample, approximately 15% were seen once. The specimen sequenced was PBMCs or a T cell subset sorted from them (not recorded which). Receptors originate from a man aged 18-30 years who had mild COVID-19 (a few samples of this study predate the infection). Cell type and time point are not known.

This clonotype was counted between two and nine times. CDR3 loop: CASSLVGLAEQETQYF. In nucleotides, the CDR3 is TGCGCCAGCAGCTTGGTGGGACTAGCGGAACAAGAGACCCAGTACTTC. The V gene is TRBV5-1, the J gene TRBJ2-5, with TRBD2 matching 11 bases. Germline V gene sequence: CDR1 SGHRS, CDR2 YFSETQ. Trimming removed 0 bases from V and 2 bases from J; junction bases left unmatched: 3. The CDR3 sequence is 16 residues long.

This clonotype was counted a few times. The V call is TRBV4-3, the J call TRBJ2-3; 12 bases are shared with TRBD2. V lost 2 bases and J lost 4; bases outside the gene matches: 4. Per the germline V gene, CDR1 is LGHNA and CDR2 is YSLEER. The CDR3 runs to 16 residues. The CDR3 reads CASSQNLAGGADTQYF. The CDR3 DNA is TGCGCCAGCAGCCAAAATCTAGCGGGGGGGGCAGATACGCAGTATTTT.

This clonotype has at least ten counts. This chain links TRBV24-1 with TRBJ2-1; tentatively, D is TRBD2 (5 bases). This CDR3 is 13 amino acids long. The V end lost 5 bases, the J end lost 7 bases, and 11 bases lay between the germline ends. Germline V gene sequence: CDR1 KGHDR, CDR2 SFDVKD. CDR3 DNA sequence: TGTGCCACCAGTGGGACTCCACCTAATGAGCAGTTCTTC. This codes for CATSGTPPNEQFF.

This clonotype was recorded a few times. The CDR3 DNA sequence: TGTGCCAGCAGCGTGTCCGGGGACCCCTACGAGCAGTACTTC. Translation gives CASSVSGDPYEQYF. The chain uses TRBV5-5 and TRBJ2-7; D is possibly TRBD1 or TRBD2 (5 bases each). CDR3 length: 14 residues. The germline gives CDR1 SGHKS, CDR2 YYEKEE (reference sequence). V was cut by 4 bases and J by 2 bases, with 13 bases left in between. Using reference TRBV5-5 and TRBJ2-7 for the parts outside the CDR3, the full variable domain is DAGVTQSPTHLIKTRGQQVTLRCSPISGHKSVSWYQQVLGQGPQFIFQYYEKEERGRGNFPDRFSARQFPNYSSELNVNALLLGDSALYLCASSVSGDPYEQYFGPGTRLTVT.

This rearrangement joins TRBV3-1 to TRBJ1-1, with D unresolved. CDR1 is LGHDT, CDR2 YNNKEL, per germline (reference sequence). Trimming removed 0 bases at V and 4 bases at J, with 9 bases between. The CDR3 spans 14 residues. The CDR3 DNA reads TGTGCCAGCAGCCAAGAAGGGAGCGCCACTGAAGCTTTCTTT. Protein sequence: CASSQEGSATEAFF.

This clonotype was counted between two and nine times. CDR3 sequence (DNA): TGTGCCAGCAGTTACTCCGCGGCCCGCGCTGGAAACACCATATATTTT. This gives the protein CASSYSAARAGNTIYF. This sequence joins TRBV6-5 and TRBJ1-3; D is uncertain. Germline loops: CDR1 MNHEY, CDR2 SVGAGI. V gave up 0 bases and J gave up 2 bases, with 11 bases separating them. The CDR3 is 16 residues long.

This clonotype was found a few times. V usage is TRBV5-4 and J usage is TRBJ2-1; D is possibly TRBD1 or TRBD2 (5 bases each). CDR1 is SGHNT and CDR2 is YYREEE in the germline V gene (reference sequence). Trimming removed 7 bases at V and 0 bases at J, with 17 bases between. The length of the CDR3 is 16 residues. CDR3 in amino acids: CASGPRGPSSYNEQFF. The DNA of the CDR3 is TGTGCCAGCGGCCCGAGGGGACCGAGCTCCTACAATGAGCAGTTCTTC.

The CDR3 DNA reads as TGCAGTGCTCGACAGGGGGCCCGGGGGACTGAAGCTTTCTTT. Translation: CSARQGARGTEAFF. The V and J genes are TRBV20-1 and TRBJ1-1; 10 positions match TRBD1. V dropped 5 bases and J dropped 5; count of bases not matched to a gene: 8. The CDR3 is 14 amino acids. CDR1 and CDR2 from the germline V gene are DFQATT and SNEGSKA (reference sequence).

This chain joins TRBV7-9 and TRBJ2-7; the match to TRBD1 covers 8 bases. Germline CDR1 and CDR2: SEHNR and FQNEAQ (reference sequence). V was pared by 3 bases and J by 3 bases, with 10 bases of the junction left unmatched. The CDR3 has 16 amino acids. The CDR3 coding sequence is TGTGCCAGCAGCTTGGTGGGGACAGGCAAAGACTACGAGCAGTACGTC. This sequence encodes CASSLVGTGKDYEQYV.